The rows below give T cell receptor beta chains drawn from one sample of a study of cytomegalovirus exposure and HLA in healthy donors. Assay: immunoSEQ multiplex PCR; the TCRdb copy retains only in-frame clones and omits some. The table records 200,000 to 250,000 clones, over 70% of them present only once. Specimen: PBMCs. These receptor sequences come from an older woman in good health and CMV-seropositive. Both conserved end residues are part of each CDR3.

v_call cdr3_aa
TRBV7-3 CASSLIRGANTEAFF
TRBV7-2 CASSSGLGNQPQHF
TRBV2 CASSVGGLSGYTF
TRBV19 CASRAPGHNPNQPQHF
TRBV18 CASSPPAAGAFGEQFF
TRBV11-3 CASSPLTGELFF
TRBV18 CASSPRTGEDYGYTF
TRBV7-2 CASSGTGVNWSEQYF
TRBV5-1 CASSLAGGVISNEQFF
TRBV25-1 CASSVLGGGIETQYF
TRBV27 CASSLVNYEQYF
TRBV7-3 CASSLTGENTEAFF
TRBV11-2 CASSLFAGGTEAFF
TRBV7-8 CASSLTGTGGGYTF
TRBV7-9 CASNILVNTEAFF
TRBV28 CASSLLDIRQYF
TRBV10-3 CARGEGLLGYTF
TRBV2 CASTPRLASQFF
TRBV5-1 CASSLVPGGTDTQYF
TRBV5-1 CASSSWTRFTDTQYF
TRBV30 CAWGGSVSGPSSYGYTF
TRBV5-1 CASSLNPAQTAHYGYTF
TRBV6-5 CASSWGTSGGYEQYF
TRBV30 CAWSRALQGSTEAFF
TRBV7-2 CASLIGGALETQYF
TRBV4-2 CASSQDRLAGGETQYF
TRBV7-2 CASSGLAEETQYF
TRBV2 CASSFGTGGGNGYTF
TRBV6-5 CASSSLNQPQHF
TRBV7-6 CASSPETSVKTQYF
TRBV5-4 CASSWTGGLETQYF
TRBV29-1 CSVLGGLHGYTF
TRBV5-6 CASSLGGLASETQYF
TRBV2 CATATTFGTYEQYF
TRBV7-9 CASSLGDRVNSPLHF
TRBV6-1 CASSKTGGAGQPQHF
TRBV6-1 CASSPDRTGNTIYF
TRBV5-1 CASSYQTDRNSGNTIYF
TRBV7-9 CASSFSGSPRPYGYTF
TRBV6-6 CASSYMVGGASSEQYF
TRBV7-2 CASSLVLSGGGQPQHF
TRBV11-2 CASSLDTYEQYF
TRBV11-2 CASSPDRVYTF
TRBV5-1 CASSFAGTEAFF
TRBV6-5 CAGTPSTRPRNEQYF
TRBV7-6 CASSLAAGGLNTDTQYF
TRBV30 CAWSPPGDEQFF
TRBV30 CAWWGKREYQETQYF
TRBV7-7 CASSEASRGGTQYF
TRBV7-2 CASSSRTHLAKNIQYF
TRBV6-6 CASRQGFSGNTIYF
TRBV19 CASSMGIGGVPPDTQYF
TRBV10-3 CAISERANPDTQYF
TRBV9 CASSVVGTSGRSTDTQYF
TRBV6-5 CASSRTSGNEQFF
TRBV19 CASKEFVNTEAFF
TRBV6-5 CASRDRGGYTF